Sequencing of this T cell receptor (beta chain) was carried out in a study of T cell responses to AZD1222 COVID-19 vaccine. Points from the study as a whole: Clonal diversity may have been underestimated in mostly white British donors.

In regard to this clone: The antigen is not known.

Germline trimming cut 0 bases from V and 4 bases from J; bases unmatched to any gene: 6. The CDR3 extends over 15 amino acids. Germline CDR1 is GTSNPN and CDR2 is SVGIG (reference sequence). Libraries were prepared by immunoSEQ multiplex PCR; TCRdb keeps only in-frame clonotypes and omits some of them. This sample carries around 140,000 clones, about 92% of them seen once, and the ten largest clones take roughly 1.5%. Pooled samples include second doses given at about 4 or 12 weeks. The chain has TRBV30 and TRBJ1-3, with TRBD1 identical over 7 bases. This sequence was found in an adult who received the AZD1222 COVID-19 vaccine. Sequences were derived from peripheral blood, sampled 28 days after the second AZD1222 dose. The CDR3 DNA reads as TGTGCCTGGAGTGTTCCGACAGGGCGAGGAAACACCATATATTTT. Protein sequence: CAWSVPTGRGNTIYF.